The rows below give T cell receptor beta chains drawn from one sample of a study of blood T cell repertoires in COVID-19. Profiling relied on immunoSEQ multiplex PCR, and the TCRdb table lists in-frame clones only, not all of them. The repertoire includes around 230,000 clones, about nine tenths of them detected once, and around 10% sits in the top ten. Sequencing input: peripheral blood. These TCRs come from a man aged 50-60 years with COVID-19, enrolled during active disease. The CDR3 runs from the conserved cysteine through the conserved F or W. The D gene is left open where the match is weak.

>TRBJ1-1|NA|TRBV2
CASSGLGVWASGTEAFF
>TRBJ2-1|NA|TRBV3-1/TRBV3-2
CASSQEGTSSYNEQFF
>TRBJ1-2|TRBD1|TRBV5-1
CASSLEAPGTGAFGYTF
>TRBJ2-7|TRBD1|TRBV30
CAWATGTGTHEQYF
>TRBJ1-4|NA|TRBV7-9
CASSPSGEVMFF
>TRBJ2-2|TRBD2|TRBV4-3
CASSQASGGLNTGELFF
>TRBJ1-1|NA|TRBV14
CASSQKTGFEAFF
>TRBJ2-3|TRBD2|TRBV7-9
CASSLDSGTVLDTQYF
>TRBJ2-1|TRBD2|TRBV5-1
CASSLRFPGLAGGSSYNEQFF
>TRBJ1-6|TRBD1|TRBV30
CAWSVQTGGNSPLHF
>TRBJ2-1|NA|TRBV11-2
CASSSLYEQFF
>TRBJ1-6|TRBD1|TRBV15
CATSQDRDYNSPLHF
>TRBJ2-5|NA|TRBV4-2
CASSQNLGVRGGSETQYF
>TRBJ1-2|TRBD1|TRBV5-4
CASSSLTGVGDGYTF
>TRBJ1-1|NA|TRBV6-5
CASSLGIGTEAFF